The rows below give T cell receptor beta chains drawn from one sample of a study of blood T cell repertoires in COVID-19. Data came from immunoSEQ multiplex PCR; TCRdb stores just in-frame clones and leaves some out. The sample lists about 380,000 clones, roughly 91% occurring once. The sequenced sample consisted of PBMCs or T cells enriched from blood (not recorded which). Receptors originate from a woman aged 18-29 years who had recovered from COVID-19. Each CDR3 is given with its conserved first and last residue. A D gene is named only where the DNA matches it firmly. Expanded clones get a size class; other rows say once, few or many, or leave the size out.

cdr3_nt | cdr3_aa | clone_size | d_call | j_call | v_call
TGTGCCAGCAGCCGTATAGACAGGGTTATATATTTT | CASSRIDRVIYF | NA | TRBD1 | TRBJ1-3 | TRBV11-2
TGTGCCAGCAGCTTAGGACCGTCGCGGGGCGGCCAAGAGACCCAGTACTTC | CASSLGPSRGGQETQYF | few | NA | TRBJ2-5 | TRBV11-2
TGTGCCAGCAGCCCGGCGGGGGGGACCCAGTACTTC | CASSPAGGTQYF | NA | TRBD2 | TRBJ2-5 | TRBV7-3
TGTGCCAGCAGTTTATCTCTTCAGGGGCTGGGCTCCTACAATGAGCAGTTCTTC | CASSLSLQGLGSYNEQFF | NA | NA | TRBJ2-1 | TRBV28
TGTGCCAGCAGCTTGTCACCGGCTAGCGGGGACACAGATACGCAGTATTTT | CASSLSPASGDTDTQYF | NA | TRBD2 | TRBJ2-3 | TRBV7-9
TGTGCCAGCAGCTTAAGGCCCTCGGGAAGCACTGAAGCTTTCTTT | CASSLRPSGSTEAFF | NA | NA | TRBJ1-1 | TRBV7-6
TGTGCCAGCAGTTACTCGAAAGTAGGGAGAGAAAAACTGTTTTTT | CASSYSKVGREKLFF | NA | NA | TRBJ1-4 | TRBV6-5
TGCGCCAGCAGCTCGTCTAGCGGGGGGGCCTACAATGAGCAGTTCTTC | CASSSSSGGAYNEQFF | NA | TRBD2 | TRBJ2-1 | TRBV5-1
TGTGCCAGCAGCTTAGCCCCAGGGGGCATGTTAGCAGATACGCAGTATTTT | CASSLAPGGMLADTQYF | NA | TRBD1 | TRBJ2-3 | TRBV7-8
TGTGCCAGCAGCTCCGACGGGGGGGCCTCCCCAGAGACCCAGTACTTC | CASSSDGGASPETQYF | NA | TRBD2 | TRBJ2-5 | TRBV7-3
TGTGCCAGCATAGGAGTAGCGGGGTTCACCGGGGAGCTGTTTTTT | CASIGVAGFTGELFF | NA | TRBD2 | TRBJ2-2 | TRBV6-5
TGTGCCAGCAGCCCCGGGACAGGGGATGGGAATTCACCCCTCCACTTT | CASSPGTGDGNSPLHF | NA | TRBD1 | TRBJ1-6 | TRBV28
TGTGCCAGCCGTCGGCTGGGGACAGGGATTAGCAATCAGCCCCAGCATTTT | CASRRLGTGISNQPQHF | NA | TRBD1 | TRBJ1-5 | TRBV6-6
TGTGCCAGCACCCGCACCGGGACACAAAATTCACCCCTCCACTTT | CASTRTGTQNSPLHF | NA | NA | TRBJ1-6 | TRBV2
TGTGCCAGCTCGGGCAGGGACAGGGGGTACGAGCAGTACTTC | CASSGRDRGYEQYF | NA | TRBD1 | TRBJ2-7 | TRBV19
TGTGCCAGCAGCCCGGGACTAGCGGGGGGGCCGGGCACCGGGGAGCTGTTTTTT | CASSPGLAGGPGTGELFF | NA | TRBD2 | TRBJ2-2 | TRBV27
TGTGCCAGCAGCCCTGGAGCTAGCAATCAGCCCCAGCATTTT | CASSPGASNQPQHF | NA | NA | TRBJ1-5 | TRBV5-5
TGTGCCAGCAGCCAGGAGGGACTCGGGGAGGGTAAACTGTTTTTT | CASSQEGLGEGKLFF | NA | NA | TRBJ1-4 | TRBV7-9
TGTGCCAGCAGCCAAGGAGGATTATTGAGCTACAATGAGCAGTTCTTC | CASSQGGLLSYNEQFF | NA | NA | TRBJ2-1 | TRBV3-1/TRBV3-2
TGTGCCAGCTCACCAAACAGTATCGGCAGACCCTCCTACGAGCAGTACTTC | CASSPNSIGRPSYEQYF | few | NA | TRBJ2-7 | TRBV18
TGCGCCAGCAGCCCGGATGGGGCGGGAGGCTACACCTTC | CASSPDGAGGYTF | NA | NA | TRBJ1-2 | TRBV5-1
TGCGCCAGCAGCTTGCCCGGGATCCGGGGAGGAAACACCATATATTTT | CASSLPGIRGGNTIYF | NA | NA | TRBJ1-3 | TRBV5-1
TGTGCCAGCAGCGTCGGGACTAGCGGGGACGATGAGCAGTTCTTC | CASSVGTSGDDEQFF | NA | TRBD2 | TRBJ2-1 | TRBV9
TGTGCCAGCAGCTTACCAGTCACCGAGGTACGGGTTAACTATGGCTACACCTTC | CASSLPVTEVRVNYGYTF | NA | NA | TRBJ1-2 | TRBV7-9
TGCAGCGTTAAGACTAGCATCGCAGATACGCAGTATTTT | CSVKTSIADTQYF | NA | TRBD2 | TRBJ2-3 | TRBV29-1
TGTGCCAGCAGCGTCTCCGCGGCTGGCTACACCTTC | CASSVSAAGYTF | NA | NA | TRBJ1-2 | TRBV7-8
TGTGCCAGCAGCTTAGCCAAAGTGGGCCAGCCCAACTATGGCTACACCTTC | CASSLAKVGQPNYGYTF | NA | NA | TRBJ1-2 | TRBV7-6
TGTGCCAGCAGCTTGACAGCGGAAAACACCATATATTTT | CASSLTAENTIYF | NA | NA | TRBJ1-3 | TRBV5-4
TGCGCCAGCAGCCCTGCGTCAGACTTAAACCATGGCTACACCTTC | CASSPASDLNHGYTF | NA | NA | TRBJ1-2 | TRBV5-1
TGTGCCAGCCGGGACTCTTCTAGCACAGATACGCAGTATTTT | CASRDSSSTDTQYF | NA | NA | TRBJ2-3 | TRBV3-1/TRBV3-2
TGTGCCAGCAGCTTAGCGCTAAGACGCGGAAACACAGATACGCAGTATTTT | CASSLALRRGNTDTQYF | once | NA | TRBJ2-3 | TRBV7-2
TGTGCCAGCAGCTTAGTAGCTAGCAATCAGCCCCAGCATTTT | CASSLVASNQPQHF | NA | NA | TRBJ1-5 | TRBV7-2
TGCGCCAGCAGCCTCAGGGGGCGTGAGGGCGAGCAGTACTTC | CASSLRGREGEQYF | NA | TRBD1 | TRBJ2-7 | TRBV5-1
TGTGCCAGCAGTTATACAGGGGGCTTAGGTCAGCCCCAGCATTTT | CASSYTGGLGQPQHF | NA | TRBD1 | TRBJ1-5 | TRBV28
TGCGCCAGCAGCTTGTACAGGGTCACAGATACGCAGTATTTT | CASSLYRVTDTQYF | NA | NA | TRBJ2-3 | TRBV5-1
TGCGCCAGCCAGGGAAACACTGAAGCTTTCTTT | CASQGNTEAFF | NA | NA | TRBJ1-1 | TRBV4-1
TGTGCCAGCTCACCAACGGGGGGGTTCGCAGATACGCAGTATTTT | CASSPTGGFADTQYF | NA | TRBD2 | TRBJ2-3 | TRBV18
TGTGCCAGTAGTCCGGGGGGCGATACGCAGTATTTT | CASSPGGDTQYF | NA | NA | TRBJ2-3 | TRBV19
TGTGCCAGCAGTTCGACAACTTCTGAAGCTTTCTTT | CASSSTTSEAFF | NA | NA | TRBJ1-1 | TRBV6-5
TGCGCCAGCAGCGTATCCGGGACTAGCGCGGAGACCCAGTACTTC | CASSVSGTSAETQYF | NA | TRBD2 | TRBJ2-5 | TRBV5-1
TGCGCCAGCGGGGCTAGCGGGGTGACAGATACGCAGTATTTT | CASGASGVTDTQYF | few | TRBD2 | TRBJ2-3 | TRBV5-1